The source of this T cell receptor (beta chain) is a study of T cell responses to AZD1222 COVID-19 vaccine. The method was immunoSEQ multiplex PCR; TCRdb's version includes in-frame clones alone and lacks a portion of them. Of some 140,000 clones listed, approximately 93% were seen once; the top ten hold roughly 0.87%. Germline CDR1 reads SEHNR; CDR2 reads FQNEAQ (reference sequence). The V segment lost 2 bases and the J segment 5 bases; nucleotides outside the gene matches: 7. This CDR3 region has 15 residues. This sequence originates from an adult in good health. The source material was peripheral blood, sampled on day 0 of AZD1222 vaccination. V and J are TRBV7-9 and TRBJ1-2, with 8 bases fitting TRBD1. The DNA of the CDR3 is TGTGCCAGCAGCTTACTCGGGACAGGCACGTATGGCTACACCTTC. This codes for CASSLLGTGTYGYTF.